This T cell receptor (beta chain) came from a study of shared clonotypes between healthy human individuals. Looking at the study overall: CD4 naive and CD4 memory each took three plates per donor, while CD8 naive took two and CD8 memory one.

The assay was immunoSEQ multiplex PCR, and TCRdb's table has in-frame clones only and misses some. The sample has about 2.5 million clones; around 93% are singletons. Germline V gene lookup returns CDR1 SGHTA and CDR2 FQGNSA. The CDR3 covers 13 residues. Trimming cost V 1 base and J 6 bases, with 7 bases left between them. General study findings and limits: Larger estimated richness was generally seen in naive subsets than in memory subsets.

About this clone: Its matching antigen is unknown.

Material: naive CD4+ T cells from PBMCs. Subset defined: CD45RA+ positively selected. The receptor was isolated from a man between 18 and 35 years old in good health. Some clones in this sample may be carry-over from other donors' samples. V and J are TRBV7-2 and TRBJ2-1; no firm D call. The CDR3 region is CASSLVYANEQFF. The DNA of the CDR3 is TGTGCCAGCAGCTTAGTTTATGCCAATGAGCAGTTCTTC.